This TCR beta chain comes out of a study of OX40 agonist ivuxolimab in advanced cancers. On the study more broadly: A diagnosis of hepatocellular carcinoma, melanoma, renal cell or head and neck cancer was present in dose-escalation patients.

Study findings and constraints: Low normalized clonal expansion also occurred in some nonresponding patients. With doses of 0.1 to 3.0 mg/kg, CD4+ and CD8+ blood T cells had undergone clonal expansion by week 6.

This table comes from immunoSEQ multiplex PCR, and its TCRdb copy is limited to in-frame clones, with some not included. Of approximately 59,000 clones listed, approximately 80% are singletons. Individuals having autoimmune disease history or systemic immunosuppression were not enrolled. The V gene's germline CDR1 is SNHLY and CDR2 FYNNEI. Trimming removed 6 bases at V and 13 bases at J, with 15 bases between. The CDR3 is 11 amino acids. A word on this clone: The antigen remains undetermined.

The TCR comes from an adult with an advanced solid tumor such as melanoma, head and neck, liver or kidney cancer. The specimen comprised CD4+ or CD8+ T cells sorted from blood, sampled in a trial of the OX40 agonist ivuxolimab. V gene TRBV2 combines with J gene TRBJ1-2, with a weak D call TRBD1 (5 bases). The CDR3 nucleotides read TGTGCCAGCAGACGGACCTATGGGGGCACCTTC. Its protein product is CASRRTYGGTF. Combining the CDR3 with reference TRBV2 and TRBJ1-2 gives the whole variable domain EPEVTQTPSHQVTQMGQEVILRCVPISNHLYFYWYRQILGQKVEFLVSFYNNEISEKSEIFDDQFSVERPDGSNFTLKIRSTKLEDSAMYFCASRRTYGGTFGSGTRLTVV.